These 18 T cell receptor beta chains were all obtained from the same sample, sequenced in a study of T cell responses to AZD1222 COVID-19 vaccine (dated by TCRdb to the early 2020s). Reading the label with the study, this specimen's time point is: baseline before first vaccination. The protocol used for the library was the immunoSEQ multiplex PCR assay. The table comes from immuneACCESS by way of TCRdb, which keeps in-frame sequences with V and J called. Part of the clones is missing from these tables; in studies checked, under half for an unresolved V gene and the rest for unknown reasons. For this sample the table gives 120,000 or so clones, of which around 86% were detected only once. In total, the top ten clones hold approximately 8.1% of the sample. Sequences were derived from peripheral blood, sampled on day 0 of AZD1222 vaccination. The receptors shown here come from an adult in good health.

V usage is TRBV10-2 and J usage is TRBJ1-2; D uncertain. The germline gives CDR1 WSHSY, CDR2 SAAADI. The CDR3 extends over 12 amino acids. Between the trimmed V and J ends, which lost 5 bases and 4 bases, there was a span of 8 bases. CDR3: CASSIDFYGYTF. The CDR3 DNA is TGCGCCAGCAGTATAGACTTCTATGGCTACACCTTC.

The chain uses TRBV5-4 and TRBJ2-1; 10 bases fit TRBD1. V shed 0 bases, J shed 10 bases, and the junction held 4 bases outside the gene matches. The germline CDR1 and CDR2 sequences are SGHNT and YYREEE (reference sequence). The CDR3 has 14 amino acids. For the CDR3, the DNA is TGTGCCAGCAGCTTGGGACAGGGGGCTAGGGAGCAGTTCTTC. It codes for CASSLGQGAREQFF.

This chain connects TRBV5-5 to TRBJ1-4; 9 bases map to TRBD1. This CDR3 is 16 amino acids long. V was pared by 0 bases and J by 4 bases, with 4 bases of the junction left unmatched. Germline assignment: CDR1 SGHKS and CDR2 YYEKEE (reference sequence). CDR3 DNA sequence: TGTGCCAGCAGCTTGGGGACAGGGGCCTATAATGAAAAACTGTTTTTT. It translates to CASSLGTGAYNEKLFF. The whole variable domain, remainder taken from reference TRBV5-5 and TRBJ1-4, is DAGVTQSPTHLIKTRGQQVTLRCSPISGHKSVSWYQQVLGQGPQFIFQYYEKEERGRGNFPDRFSARQFPNYSSELNVNALLLGDSALYLCASSLGTGAYNEKLFFGSGTQLSVL.

CDR3 sequence reads: CASTINGGAKNIQYF. The CDR3 DNA reads TGTGCCAGCACTATCAACGGGGGGGCCAAAAACATTCAGTACTTC. This sequence joins TRBV5-8 and TRBJ2-4, with 7 nucleotides matching TRBD2. Germline V gene lookup returns CDR1 SGHTS and CDR2 YDEGEE. This CDR3 is built from 15 residues. Germline trimming cut 6 bases from V and 1 base from J; bases unmatched to any gene: 7.

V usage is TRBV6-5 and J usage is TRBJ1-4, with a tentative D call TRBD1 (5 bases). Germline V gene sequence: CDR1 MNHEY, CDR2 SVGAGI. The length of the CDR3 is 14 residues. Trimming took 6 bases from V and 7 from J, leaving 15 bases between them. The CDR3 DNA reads TGTGCCAGCAGAGAGGCAGGGCCGGGTGAAAAACTGTTTTTT. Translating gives CASREAGPGEKLFF.

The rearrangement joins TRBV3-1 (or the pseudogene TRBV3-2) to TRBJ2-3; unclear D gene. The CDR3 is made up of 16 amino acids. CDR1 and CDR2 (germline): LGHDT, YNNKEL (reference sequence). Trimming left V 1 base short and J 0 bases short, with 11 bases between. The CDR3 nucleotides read TGTGCCAGCAGCCAAGGTCGGCTAACTAGCACAGATACGCAGTATTTT. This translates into CASSQGRLTSTDTQYF.

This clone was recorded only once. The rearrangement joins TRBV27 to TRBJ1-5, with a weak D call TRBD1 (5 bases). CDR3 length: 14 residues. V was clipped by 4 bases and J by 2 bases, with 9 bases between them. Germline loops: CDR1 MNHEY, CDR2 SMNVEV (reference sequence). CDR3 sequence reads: CASSWGRGNQPQHF. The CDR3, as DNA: TGTGCCAGCAGTTGGGGCAGGGGCAATCAGCCCCAGCATTTT.

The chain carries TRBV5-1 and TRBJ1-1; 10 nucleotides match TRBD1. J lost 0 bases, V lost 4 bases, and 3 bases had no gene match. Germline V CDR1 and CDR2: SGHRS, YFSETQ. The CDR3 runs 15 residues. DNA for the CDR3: TGCGCCAGCAGCGGGGGACAGGGGATGAACACTGAAGCTTTCTTT. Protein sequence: CASSGGQGMNTEAFF.

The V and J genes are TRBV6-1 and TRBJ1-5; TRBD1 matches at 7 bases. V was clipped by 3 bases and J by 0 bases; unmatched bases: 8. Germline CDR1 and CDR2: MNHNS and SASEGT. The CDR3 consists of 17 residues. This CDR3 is CASSDRDRSDSNQPQHF. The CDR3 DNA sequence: TGTGCCAGCAGTGACCGGGACAGAAGCGATAGCAATCAGCCCCAGCATTTT.

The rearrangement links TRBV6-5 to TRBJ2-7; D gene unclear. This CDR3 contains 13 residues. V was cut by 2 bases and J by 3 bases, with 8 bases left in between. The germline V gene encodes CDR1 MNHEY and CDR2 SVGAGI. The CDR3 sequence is CASSYRVNYEQYF. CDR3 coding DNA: TGTGCCAGCAGTTACCGGGTGAACTACGAGCAGTACTTC.

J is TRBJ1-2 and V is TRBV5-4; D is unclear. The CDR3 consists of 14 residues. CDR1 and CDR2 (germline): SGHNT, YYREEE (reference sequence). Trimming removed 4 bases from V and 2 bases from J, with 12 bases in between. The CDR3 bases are TGTGCCAGCAGCCCAGTAGATTTCAACTATGGCTACACCTTC. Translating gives CASSPVDFNYGYTF.

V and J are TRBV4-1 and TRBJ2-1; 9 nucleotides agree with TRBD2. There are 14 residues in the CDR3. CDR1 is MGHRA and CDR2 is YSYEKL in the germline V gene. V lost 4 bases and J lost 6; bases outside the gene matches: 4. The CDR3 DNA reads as TGCGCCAGCAGCCTGAGCGGGGGGATCAATGAGCAGTTCTTC. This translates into CASSLSGGINEQFF.

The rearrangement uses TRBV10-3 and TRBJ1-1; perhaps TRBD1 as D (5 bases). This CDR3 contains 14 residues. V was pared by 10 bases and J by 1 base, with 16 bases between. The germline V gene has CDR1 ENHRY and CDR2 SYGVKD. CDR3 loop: CATGTSKGNTEAFF. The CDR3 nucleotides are TGTGCCACCGGGACGTCGAAGGGGAACACTGAAGCTTTCTTT.

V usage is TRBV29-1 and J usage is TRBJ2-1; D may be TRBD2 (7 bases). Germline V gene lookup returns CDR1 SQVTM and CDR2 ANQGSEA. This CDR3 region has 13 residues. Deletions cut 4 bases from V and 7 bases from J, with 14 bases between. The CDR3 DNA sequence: TGCAGCGTTGGTGGGGGGCGGGAGAATGAGCAGTTCTTC. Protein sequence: CSVGGGRENEQFF.

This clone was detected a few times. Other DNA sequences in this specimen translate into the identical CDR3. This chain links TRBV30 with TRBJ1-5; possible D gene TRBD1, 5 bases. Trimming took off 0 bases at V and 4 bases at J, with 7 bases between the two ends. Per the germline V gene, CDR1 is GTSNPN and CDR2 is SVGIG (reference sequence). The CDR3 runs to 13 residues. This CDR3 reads CAWSVEGNQPQHF. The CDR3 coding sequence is TGTGCCTGGAGTGTGGAGGGGAATCAGCCCCAGCATTTT.

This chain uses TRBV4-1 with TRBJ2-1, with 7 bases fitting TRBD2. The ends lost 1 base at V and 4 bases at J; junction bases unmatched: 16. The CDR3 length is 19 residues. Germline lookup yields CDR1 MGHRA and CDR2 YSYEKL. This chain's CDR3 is CASSQGGRGSGAAYNEQFF. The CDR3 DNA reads TGCGCCAGCAGCCAAGGGGGTCGGGGGAGCGGGGCAGCTTACAATGAGCAGTTCTTC.

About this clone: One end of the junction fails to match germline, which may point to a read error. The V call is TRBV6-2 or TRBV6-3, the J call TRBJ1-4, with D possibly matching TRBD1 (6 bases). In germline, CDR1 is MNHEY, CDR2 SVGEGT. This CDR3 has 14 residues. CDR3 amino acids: CASSRTGQVLMKLF. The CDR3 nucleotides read TGTGCCAGCAGCCGAACGGGACAAGTGTTAATGAAGCTTTTT.

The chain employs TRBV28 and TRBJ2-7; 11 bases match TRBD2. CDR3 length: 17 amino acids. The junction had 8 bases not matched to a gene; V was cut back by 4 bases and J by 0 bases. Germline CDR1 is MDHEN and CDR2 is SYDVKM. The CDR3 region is CASSSHGTSGSSYEQYF. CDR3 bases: TGTGCCAGCAGTTCCCACGGGACTAGCGGAAGCTCCTACGAGCAGTACTTC.